These T cell receptor beta chains were read from a single sample in a study of blood T cell repertoires in COVID-19. Only in-frame clones appear in the TCRdb table, and some are missing; sequencing was by immunoSEQ multiplex PCR. There are tens of thousands of clones in the sample; approximately 95% occur only once, and about 0.86% lies in the top ten. Material: peripheral blood. These receptor sequences come from a male donor with active COVID-19. CDR3s include the opening cysteine and the closing phenylalanine or tryptophan. The D gene is left open where the match is weak. Part of the rows lack a size; the others show once, few, many or a class for expanded clones.

v_gene,d_gene,j_gene,abundance,CDR3nt,CDR3aa
TRBV29-1,.,TRBJ1-1,few,TGCAGCGCTGGACAGTTGAACACTGAAGCTTTCTTT,CSAGQLNTEAFF
TRBV4-3,.,TRBJ1-1,.,TGCGCCAGCAGCCGGGCCCTTCAAGTCACTGAAGCTTTCTTT,CASSRALQVTEAFF
TRBV2,.,TRBJ1-3,once,TGTGCCAGCAGTGAAGAAGGGGCCAGAAACACCATATATTTT,CASSEEGARNTIYF
TRBV18,TRBD1,TRBJ1-4,.,TGTGCCAGCTCAACGACGACAGGGGATGGGGAAAAACTGTTTTTT,CASSTTTGDGEKLFF
TRBV5-1,TRBD2,TRBJ2-5,.,TGCGCCAGCAGCTTGCCTAGCGGGGGTCAAGAGACCCAGTACTTC,CASSLPSGGQETQYF
TRBV19,TRBD1,TRBJ2-3,.,TGTGCCAGTAGCGGACGACAGGGGAGCACAGATACGCAGTATTTT,CASSGRQGSTDTQYF
TRBV25-1,.,TRBJ1-6,once,TGTGCCAGCACGTGGAGGTCAGGTTCACCCCTCCACTTT,CASTWRSGSPLHF
TRBV7-2,TRBD1,TRBJ2-4,once,TGTGCCAGCAGCTTGGGACAGACCCAAAACATTCAGTACTTC,CASSLGQTQNIQYF
TRBV5-1,TRBD1,TRBJ2-7,once,TGCGCCAGCAGCGCCACCGGGACAGGGAGCTCCTACGAGCAGTACTTC,CASSATGTGSSYEQYF
TRBV29-1,TRBD1,TRBJ1-3,.,TGCAGCGTTGGGGGTAGACAGGGAAGTCCGGGAAACACCATATATTTT,CSVGGRQGSPGNTIYF
TRBV24-1,.,TRBJ1-1,.,TGTGCCACCCGGGGATCGAACACTGAAGCTTTCTTT,CATRGSNTEAFF
TRBV4-3,.,TRBJ2-1,.,TGCGCCAGCAGCCAAGAAGGCCTTTACGCCAGGGAGCAGTTCTTC,CASSQEGLYAREQFF
TRBV20-1,.,TRBJ1-1,.,TGCAGTGCAAGCCCACAGTTTGAAGCTTTCTTT,CSASPQFEAFF
TRBV6-6,.,TRBJ2-3,once,TGTGCCAGCAGCTACTTCGACAGAAACACAGATACGCAGTATTTT,CASSYFDRNTDTQYF
TRBV7-7,.,TRBJ2-3,.,TGTGCCAGCAGCTTAGACAGGAGCACAGATACGCAGTATTTT,CASSLDRSTDTQYF
TRBV10-3,TRBD1,TRBJ1-1,.,TGTGCCATCAGTCCCGACAGGGGCAGGTCTGAAGCTTTCTTT,CAISPDRGRSEAFF
TRBV11-3,TRBD2,TRBJ2-1,.,TGTGCCAGCAGCACCGGGACTAGCGGGGGTAATGAGCAGTTCTTC,CASSTGTSGGNEQFF
TRBV6-5,.,TRBJ1-2,.,TGTGCCAGCAGTTACGGGCAGCCTAACTATGGCTACACCTTC,CASSYGQPNYGYTF
TRBV5-4,.,TRBJ1-2,.,TGTGCCAGCAGCTTGGGCGGGGGATCGGGAGGCTACACCTTC,CASSLGGGSGGYTF
TRBV18,TRBD1,TRBJ1-2,.,TGTGCCAGCTCACCTTATCTGGATCTGACAGGGAAGGGCTACACCTTC,CASSPYLDLTGKGYTF
TRBV4-3,TRBD1,TRBJ1-2,few,TGCGCCAGCAGCCAAGGGACAGGGGCACTCTATGGCTACACCTTC,CASSQGTGALYGYTF
TRBV6-5,.,TRBJ1-1,once,TGTGCCAGCAGGGGGGGGCCGGGGGACTCTGAAGCTTTCTTT,CASRGGPGDSEAFF
TRBV30,.,TRBJ1-2,.,TGTGCCTGGAGTGTATCTGCGACTTTCTATGGCTACACCTTC,CAWSVSATFYGYTF
TRBV5-6,.,TRBJ2-7,.,TGTGCCAGCAGCCGAGTACCGGGTGCTGGCGAGCAGTACTTC,CASSRVPGAGEQYF
TRBV5-5,.,TRBJ1-6,.,TGTGCCAGCAGCCGCAGGGGAGGGAATTCACCCCTCCACTTT,CASSRRGGNSPLHF
TRBV7-2,TRBD1,TRBJ2-7,.,TGTGCCAGCAGCGTGAGACAGGGGGCGAGTTACGAGCAGTACTTC,CASSVRQGASYEQYF
TRBV7-9,.,TRBJ2-1,once,TGTGCCAGCAGCTTCCCCAGGGAGCAGTTCTTC,CASSFPREQFF
TRBV19,TRBD1,TRBJ1-2,.,TGTGCCAGTAGTAGAACAGGGGGGACATCGAACCGCTATGGCTACACCTTC,CASSRTGGTSNRYGYTF
TRBV7-6,.,TRBJ1-2,.,TGTGCCAGCAGCTTACGAGGGTCTCTGGCGGATGGCTACACCTTC,CASSLRGSLADGYTF
TRBV3-1/TRBV3-2,TRBD1,TRBJ1-5,.,TGTGCCAGCAGCCAAGCACAGGGGGCCCAGCCCCAGCATTTT,CASSQAQGAQPQHF
TRBV10-1,.,TRBJ2-7,.,TGCGCCAGCAGTGACAGGTCCTCTTCGGTCTTTTACGAGCAGTACTTC,CASSDRSSSVFYEQYF
TRBV3-1/TRBV3-2,TRBD1,TRBJ2-1,.,TGTGCCAGCAGCCAGACAGGGTACCAGTTCTTC,CASSQTGYQFF